This TCR beta chain was sequenced in a study of T cells in women clearing cervical HPV infection. Some clones are missing from TCRdb's copy, which holds only in-frame ones; the method was immunoSEQ multiplex PCR. Its table records about 39,000 clones. Germline-derived CDR1 and CDR2 are SGHNT and YYREEE (reference sequence). V was pared by 3 bases and J by 2 bases, with 3 bases of the junction left unmatched. The CDR3 consists of 16 residues. As regards this clone: With the read ending 3 residues before the CDR3 end, the germline J gene is used to fill in that end.

The rearrangement links TRBV5-4 to TRBJ2-2; TRBD2 matches at 11 bases. The source of this sequence is a woman between 18 and 70 years old with a cervical HPV16 infection that either progressed to CIN3+ or cleared (not recorded which). The material sequenced was blood buffy coat. The CDR3 DNA, read in part, is TGTGCCAGCAGCTCCGGGACTAGCGGTAACACCGGGGAG. Its protein product is CASSSGTSGNTGE. The complete CDR3 protein is CASSSGTSGNTGELFF.